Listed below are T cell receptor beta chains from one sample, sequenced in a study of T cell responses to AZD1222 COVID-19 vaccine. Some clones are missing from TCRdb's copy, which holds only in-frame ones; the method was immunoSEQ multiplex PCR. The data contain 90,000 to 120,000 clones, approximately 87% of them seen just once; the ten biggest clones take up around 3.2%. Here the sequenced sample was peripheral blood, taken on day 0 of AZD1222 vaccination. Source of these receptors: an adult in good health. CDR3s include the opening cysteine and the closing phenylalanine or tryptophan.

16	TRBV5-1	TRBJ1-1	CASSLEAGAMNTEAFF
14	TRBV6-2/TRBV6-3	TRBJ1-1	CASSFYRLNTEAFF
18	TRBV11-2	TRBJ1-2	CASSFPPLSIILFHGYTF
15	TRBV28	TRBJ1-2	CASSLGQGVGYGYTF
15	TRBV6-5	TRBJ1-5	CASRPPGASNQPQHF
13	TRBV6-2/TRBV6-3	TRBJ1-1	CASSYPNGIEAFF
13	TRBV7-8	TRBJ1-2	CASSLVGGYGYTF
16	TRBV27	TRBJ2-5	CASSTLRRGHQETQYF
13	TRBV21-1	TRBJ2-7	CASSKARQYEQYF
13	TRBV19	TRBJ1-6	CASSIGADSPLHF
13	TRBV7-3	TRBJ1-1	CASSHSGGTEAFF
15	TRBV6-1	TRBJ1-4	CASREGGTANEKLFF
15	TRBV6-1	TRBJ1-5	CASSEGRAGNQPQHF
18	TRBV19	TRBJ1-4	CASSISYPSITTNEKLFF
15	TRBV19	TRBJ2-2	CASSIGRAVAGELFF